The 10 T cell receptor beta chains presented below share a single source sample, sequenced in a study of Ad26.COV2.S vaccination and SARS-CoV-2 variants. Here immunoSEQ multiplex PCR was the method, and the copy in TCRdb shows in-frame clones only, minus some. The table has 350,000 to 400,000 clones, approximately 86% seen once. As to treatment: around 19 received Ad26.COV2.S at low or high dose, single or two shots; a few received placebo; per-sample allocation not given. Samples analyzed were those drawn on day 63 after the first vaccine or placebo injection. This specimen consisted of peripheral blood, obtained in a trial of Ad26.COV2.S vaccine versus placebo. Receptor source: a person aged 18 to 65 who received the Ad26.COV2.S COVID-19 vaccine or a placebo.

The chain is built from TRBV7-8 and TRBJ2-5; D may be TRBD1 or TRBD2 (5 bases each). CDR1 is SGHVS and CDR2 is FQNEAQ in the germline V gene. CDR3 length: 14 residues. Trimming stripped 5 bases from V and 5 bases from J, with 15 bases between. CDR3 sequence (DNA): TGTGCCAGCAGCGCAGGGAGAGAGATGGAGACCCAGTACTTC. Translated, it gives CASSAGREMETQYF.

V gene TRBV7-2 combines with J gene TRBJ2-7; a weak D match, TRBD1 (6 bases). The CDR3 totals 14 residues. In germline, CDR1 is SGHTA, CDR2 FQGNSA. The V end was cut by 2 bases, the J end by 3 bases, with 11 bases between. The CDR3 is CASSLSGDDYEQYF. The CDR3 DNA reads as TGTGCCAGCAGCTTATCAGGGGACGACTACGAGCAGTACTTC.

This clone was seen only once. The CDR3 bases are TGCAGCGCGTCCCGGGACAGGGACAATGAGCAGTTCTTC. The encoded protein is CSASRDRDNEQFF. The gene calls are TRBV29-1 and TRBJ2-1; TRBD1 matches at 9 bases. The CDR3 has 13 residues. CDR1 and CDR2 from the germline V gene are SQVTM and ANQGSEA. V dropped 7 bases and J dropped 5; count of bases not matched to a gene: 6.

The chain couples TRBV7-9 to TRBJ1-3; D may be TRBD1 (5 bases). Between the trimmed V and J ends, which lost 4 bases and 4 bases, there was a span of 14 bases. Germline CDR1 and CDR2: SEHNR and FQNEAQ (reference sequence). The length of the CDR3 is 15 residues. The CDR3 region is CASSSGPDGGNTIYF. CDR3 in DNA: TGTGCCAGCAGCTCGGGACCGGATGGGGGAAACACCATATATTTT.

The CDR3: CASSLGDREETQYF. The CDR3 DNA sequence: TGTGCCAGCAGCTTGGGGGACAGGGAAGAGACCCAGTACTTC. The rearrangement uses TRBV5-6 and TRBJ2-5; TRBD1 matches 9 bases. V dropped 0 bases and J dropped 3; count of bases not matched to a gene: 0. Germline V gene data show CDR1 as SGHDT and CDR2 as YYEEEE. This CDR3 is built from 14 residues.

This chain connects TRBV4-1 to TRBJ1-2; the D is unclear. V was trimmed by 1 base and J by 2 bases, leaving 11 bases between them. The CDR3 has 15 residues. CDR1 MGHRA and CDR2 YSYEKL come from the germline V gene. CDR3 in amino acids: CASSQGPRINYGYTF. In DNA, the CDR3 is TGCGCCAGCAGCCAAGGGCCCAGGATCAACTATGGCTACACCTTC.

This chain links TRBV7-2 with TRBJ2-1; TRBD2 matches at 11 bases. V was clipped by 0 bases and J by 5 bases; unmatched bases: 3. Germline CDR1 reads SGHTA; CDR2 reads FQGNSA. The CDR3 has 16 residues. The CDR3, as DNA: TGTGCCAGCAGCTTAGCTAGCGGGGGGGCAAACAATGAGCAGTTCTTC. It is translated as CASSLASGGANNEQFF.

The J gene is TRBJ1-2, the V gene TRBV29-1, with a weak D call TRBD1 (5 bases). This CDR3 has 12 amino acids. V gave up 4 bases and J gave up 4 bases, with 10 bases separating them. Germline CDR1 is SQVTM and CDR2 is ANQGSEA. In DNA, the CDR3 is TGCAGCGTTGCCCGACAGAGCTATGGCTACACCTTC. Its translation: CSVARQSYGYTF.

The J gene is TRBJ1-1, the V gene TRBV19, with D perhaps matching TRBD1 (5 bases). The CDR3 has 16 amino acids. V lost 3 bases and J lost 2, with 16 bases in between. Germline values: CDR1 LNHDA, CDR2 SQIVND (reference sequence). The CDR3 protein is CASSMSGFGGNTEAFF. In DNA form, the CDR3 reads TGTGCCAGTAGTATGTCTGGCTTTGGGGGAAACACTGAAGCTTTCTTT.

This chain uses TRBV5-8 with TRBJ2-7; 9 bases map to TRBD1. After removal of 2 bases from V and 1 base from J, the junction contained 4 bases not matched to a gene. CDR3 length equals 15 residues. In germline, CDR1 is SGHTS, CDR2 YDEGEE. The CDR3: CASSFSGTGSYEQYF. DNA of the CDR3: TGTGCCAGCAGCTTTTCCGGGACAGGGTCCTACGAGCAGTACTTC.